These T cell receptor beta chains were read from a single sample in a study of shared clonotypes between healthy human individuals. Method: immunoSEQ multiplex PCR; TCRdb's copy keeps in-frame clones and lacks some. Among roughly 2,500,000 clones listed, 93% were seen once. Specimen: naive CD4+ T cells from PBMCs. These TCRs come from a man younger than 30 in good health. Some clones in this sample may be carry-over from other donors' samples. Each CDR3 is given with its conserved first and last residue. Fields, in order: CDR3 length, clone size, D gene, J gene, V gene, CDR3 DNA, CDR3 protein. A D gene is named only where the DNA matches it firmly. Some rows mark clone size as missing; the rest say once, few, many or name a class of expanded clone.

>15|-|-|TRBJ2-1|TRBV5-1
TGCGCCAGCAGCTTGGCCGAGGGATCCTACAATGAGCAGTTCTTC
CASSLAEGSYNEQFF
>16|-|TRBD2|TRBJ2-7|TRBV5-1
TGCGCCAGCAGCTTGCTTGTAGCGGGGGCCGCCTACGAGCAGTACTTC
CASSLLVAGAAYEQYF
>15|once|TRBD2|TRBJ2-1|TRBV9
TGTGCCAGCAGCGTTTCTACTAGCGGGATGAATGAGCAGTTCTTC
CASSVSTSGMNEQFF
>15|-|TRBD2|TRBJ2-1|TRBV7-2
TGTGCCAGCAGCTTGTGGGACTACCCATACAATGAGCAGTTCTTC
CASSLWDYPYNEQFF
>13|few|TRBD1|TRBJ1-3|TRBV2
TGTGCCAGCAGTACCGACAGGGGGAACACCATATATTTT
CASSTDRGNTIYF
>11|-|-|TRBJ1-1|TRBV30
TGTGCCTGGGGAGGGGGGACTGAAGCTTTCTTT
CAWGGGTEAFF
>15|-|TRBD1|TRBJ2-7|TRBV5-1
TGCGCCAGCAGCCCGACGACAGGGACCAAGTACGAGCAGTACTTC
CASSPTTGTKYEQYF
>16|-|TRBD1|TRBJ2-3|TRBV9
TGTGCCAGCAGCGTAGGGCCGGGACAGGGGAGAGATACGCAGTATTTT
CASSVGPGQGRDTQYF
>13|-|-|TRBJ1-2|TRBV28
TGTGCCAGCAGGTATACAGGCGGCTATGGCTACACCTTC
CASRYTGGYGYTF
>14|-|-|TRBJ2-5|TRBV29-1
TGCAGCGTTGAAGATACGGGCAGGCAAGAGACCCAGTACTTC
CSVEDTGRQETQYF
>12|-|-|TRBJ2-7|TRBV9
TGTGCCAGCAGCCTACAGCCCCCCGAGCAGTACTTC
CASSLQPPEQYF
>17|-|TRBD1|TRBJ2-7|TRBV5-1
TGCGCCAGCAGCCCCCAACGGGCGGGACAGGGGGACAACGAGCAGTACTTC
CASSPQRAGQGDNEQYF
>18|-|TRBD2|TRBJ2-1|TRBV9
TGTGCCAGCAGCGTAGGCGCGACTAGCGGGAGGTTTTACAATGAGCAGTTCTTC
CASSVGATSGRFYNEQFF
>16|-|-|TRBJ2-7|TRBV10-2
TGCGCCAGCAGTGACTCCTCAGCGGGCCGGGGTTACGAGCAGTACTTC
CASSDSSAGRGYEQYF
>17|-|-|TRBJ2-3|TRBV19
TGTGCCAGTAGTCAACCCGGGAGTGTAGGACGCATGGATACGCAGTATTTT
CASSQPGSVGRMDTQYF
>15|-|TRBD2|TRBJ2-7|TRBV7-6
TGTGCCAGCAGCTTAGTACCTAGCGGGAGGTACGAGCAGTACTTC
CASSLVPSGRYEQYF
>13|-|TRBD2|TRBJ2-1|TRBV7-2
TGTGCCAGCTCGAGCGGGAGGGCCCTTGAGCAGTTCTTC
CASSSGRALEQFF
>13|-|-|TRBJ2-7|TRBV28
TGTGCCAGCAAGTCCATAGGCTCCTACGAGCAGTACTTC
CASKSIGSYEQYF
>15|-|TRBD1|TRBJ1-2|TRBV5-1
TGCGCCAGCAGCCGCCTGGGACAGGGGTACTATGGCTACACCTTC
CASSRLGQGYYGYTF
>14|-|TRBD1|TRBJ2-2|TRBV19
TGTGCCAGTAGTCTACAGGGGGGCCCCGGGGAGCTGTTTTTT
CASSLQGGPGELFF
>17|-|-|TRBJ1-3|TRBV4-2
TGTGCCAGCAGCCAAGATAGTATCGGGGCGGTGGGAAACACCATATATTTT
CASSQDSIGAVGNTIYF
>16|-|TRBD2|TRBJ2-1|TRBV5-1
TGCGCCAGCAGCTTGGGGCTAGCGGGAGGGTACAATGAGCAGTTCTTC
CASSLGLAGGYNEQFF
>16|-|TRBD1|TRBJ2-7|TRBV4-3
TGCGCCAGCAGCCAAGACGCCGGGACAGGCTCCTACGAGCAGTACTTC
CASSQDAGTGSYEQYF
>16|-|-|TRBJ2-7|TRBV7-2
TGTGCCAGCAGCGTACCCCGCGGGACAGCCTCCTACGAGCAGTACTTC
CASSVPRGTASYEQYF
>13|-|TRBD1|TRBJ1-4|TRBV30
TGTGCCTTCCTCAGGGGGCTAGGTGAAAAACTGTTTTTT
CAFLRGLGEKLFF
>15|-|-|TRBJ1-5|TRBV19
TGTGCCAGTAGTATAGGTCCCGGGCGCAATCAGCCCCAGCATTTT
CASSIGPGRNQPQHF
>15|-|-|TRBJ1-4|TRBV2
TGTGCCAGCAGTGATGGGGTTGGCAGTAATGAAAAACTGTTTTTT
CASSDGVGSNEKLFF
>17|-|TRBD1|TRBJ2-5|TRBV13
TGTGCCAGCAGCTTAGGCCGCTTGTGGACAGGGGGAGAGACCCAGTACTTC
CASSLGRLWTGGETQYF
>16|-|-|TRBJ2-3|TRBV7-9
TGTGCCAGCAGCTTAGTTACGGGGCGATCCACAGATACGCAGTATTTT
CASSLVTGRSTDTQYF
>12|-|-|TRBJ2-7|TRBV28
TGTGCCAGCAGGGAACAGGGACGCGAGCAGTACTTC
CASREQGREQYF
>15|-|-|TRBJ2-7|TRBV6-4
TGTGCCAGCAGTCGGGCCGGGAGAAGGATCTACGAGCAGTACTTC
CASSRAGRRIYEQYF
>12|-|-|TRBJ2-7|TRBV27
TGTGCCAGCAGTTTGAACCTCTACGAGCAGTACTTC
CASSLNLYEQYF
>15|-|TRBD1|TRBJ1-4|TRBV6-1
TGTGCCAGCAAAGGGACAGGTTCAACTAATGAAAAACTGTTTTTT
CASKGTGSTNEKLFF
>15|-|TRBD2|TRBJ2-7|TRBV23-1
TGCGCCAGGACACCTAGCGGGAGGTGGTCCTACGAGCAGTACTTC
CARTPSGRWSYEQYF
>11|-|-|TRBJ1-1|TRBV20-1
TGCAGTGCTCGGGCTCGTGGTGAAGCTTTCTTT
CSARARGEAFF
>15|-|TRBD2|TRBJ2-2|TRBV7-9
TGTGCCAGCAGTTCCCGGGAGGCGAACACCGGGGAGCTGTTTTTT
CASSSREANTGELFF
>13|-|-|TRBJ2-1|TRBV9
TGTGCCAGCGACCGGGACGGCTACAATGAGCAGTTCTTC
CASDRDGYNEQFF
>14|once|-|TRBJ2-7|TRBV7-9
TGTGCCAGCAGCTTTGGAGTGCATACTTACGAGCAGTACTTC
CASSFGVHTYEQYF